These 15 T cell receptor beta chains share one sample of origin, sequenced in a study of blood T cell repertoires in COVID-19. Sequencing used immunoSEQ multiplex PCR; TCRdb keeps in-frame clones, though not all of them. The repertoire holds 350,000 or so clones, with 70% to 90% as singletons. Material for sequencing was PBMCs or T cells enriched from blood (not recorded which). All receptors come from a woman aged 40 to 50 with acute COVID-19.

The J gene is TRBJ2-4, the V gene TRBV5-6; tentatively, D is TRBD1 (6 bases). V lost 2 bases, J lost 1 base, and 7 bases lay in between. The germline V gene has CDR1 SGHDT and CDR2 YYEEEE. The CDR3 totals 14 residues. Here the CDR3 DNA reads TGTGCCAGCAGCTTCCAGGGGGCCAAAAACATTCAGTACTTC. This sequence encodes CASSFQGAKNIQYF.

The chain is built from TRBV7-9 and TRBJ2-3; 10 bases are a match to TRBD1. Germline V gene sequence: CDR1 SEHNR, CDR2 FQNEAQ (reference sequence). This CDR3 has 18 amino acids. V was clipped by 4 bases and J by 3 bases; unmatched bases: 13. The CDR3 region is CASSYYIGTGVITDTQYF. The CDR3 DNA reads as TGTGCCAGCAGCTACTATATCGGGACAGGGGTAATTACAGATACGCAGTATTTT.

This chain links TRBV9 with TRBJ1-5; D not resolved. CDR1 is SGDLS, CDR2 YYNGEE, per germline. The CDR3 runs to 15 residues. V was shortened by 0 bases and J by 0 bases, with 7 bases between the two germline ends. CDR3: CASSVEGSSNQPQHF. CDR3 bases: TGTGCCAGCAGCGTAGAAGGGAGTAGCAATCAGCCCCAGCATTTT. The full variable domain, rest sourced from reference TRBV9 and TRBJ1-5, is DSGVTQTPKHLITATGQRVTLRCSPRSGDLSVYWYQQSLDQGLQFLIQYYNGEERAKGNILERFSAQQFPDLHSELNLSSLELGDSALYFCASSVEGSSNQPQHFGDGTRLSIL.

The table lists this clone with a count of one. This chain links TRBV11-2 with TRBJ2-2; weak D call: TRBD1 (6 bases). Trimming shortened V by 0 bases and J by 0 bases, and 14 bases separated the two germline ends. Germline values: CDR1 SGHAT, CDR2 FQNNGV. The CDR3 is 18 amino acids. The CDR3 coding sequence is TGTGCCAGCAGCTTAGATCCGAGACAGGCATCGAACACCGGGGAGCTGTTTTTT. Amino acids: CASSLDPRQASNTGELFF.

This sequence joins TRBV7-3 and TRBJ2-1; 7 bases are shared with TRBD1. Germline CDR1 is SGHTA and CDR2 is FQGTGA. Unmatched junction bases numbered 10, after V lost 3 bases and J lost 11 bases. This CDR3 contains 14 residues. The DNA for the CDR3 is TGTGCCAGCAGCTTGGACAGGAGCTCGTCGAAGCAGTTCTTC. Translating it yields CASSLDRSSSKQFF.

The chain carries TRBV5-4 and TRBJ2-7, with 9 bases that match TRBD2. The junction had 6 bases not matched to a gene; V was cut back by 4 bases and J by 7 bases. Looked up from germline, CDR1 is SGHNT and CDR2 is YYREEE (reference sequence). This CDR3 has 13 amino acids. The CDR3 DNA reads TGTGCCAGCAGCACCGGGACTAGCTGGGAGCAGTACTTC. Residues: CASSTGTSWEQYF.

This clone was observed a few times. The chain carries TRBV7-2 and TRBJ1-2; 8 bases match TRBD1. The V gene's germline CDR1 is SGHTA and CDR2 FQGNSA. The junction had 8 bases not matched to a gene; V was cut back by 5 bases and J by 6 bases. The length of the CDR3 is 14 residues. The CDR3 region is CASSIRTGIHGYTF. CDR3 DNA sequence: TGTGCCAGCAGCATTCGGACAGGGATACATGGCTACACCTTC. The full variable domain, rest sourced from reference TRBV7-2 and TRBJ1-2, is GAGVSQSPSNKVTEKGKDVELRCDPISGHTALYWYRQSLGQGLEFLIYFQGNSAPDKSGLPSDRFSAERTGGSVSTLTIQRTQQEDSAVYLCASSIRTGIHGYTFGSGTRLTVV.

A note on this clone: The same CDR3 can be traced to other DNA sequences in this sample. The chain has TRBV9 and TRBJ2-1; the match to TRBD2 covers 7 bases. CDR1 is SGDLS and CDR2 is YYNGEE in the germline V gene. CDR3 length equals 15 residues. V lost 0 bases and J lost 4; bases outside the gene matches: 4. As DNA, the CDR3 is TGTGCCAGCAGCGTAGGGCTAGCGGAATACAATGAGCAGTTCTTC. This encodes CASSVGLAEYNEQFF.

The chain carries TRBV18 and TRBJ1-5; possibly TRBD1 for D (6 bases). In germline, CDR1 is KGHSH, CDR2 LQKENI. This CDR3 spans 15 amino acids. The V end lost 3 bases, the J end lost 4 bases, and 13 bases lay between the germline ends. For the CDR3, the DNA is TGTGCCAGCTCACCCGGACAGACGATAAATCAGCCCCAGCATTTT. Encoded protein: CASSPGQTINQPQHF.

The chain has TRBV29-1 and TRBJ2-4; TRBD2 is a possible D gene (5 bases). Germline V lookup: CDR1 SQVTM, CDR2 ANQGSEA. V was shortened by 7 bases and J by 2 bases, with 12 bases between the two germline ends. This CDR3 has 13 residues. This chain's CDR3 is CSATEDPKNIQYF. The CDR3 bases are TGCAGCGCCACGGAGGACCCCAAAAACATTCAGTACTTC. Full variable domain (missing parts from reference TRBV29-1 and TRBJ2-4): SAVISQKPSRDICQRGTSLTIQCQVDSQVTMMFWYRQQPGQSLTLIATANQGSEATYESGFVIDKFPISRPNLTFSTLTVSNMSPEDSSIYLCSATEDPKNIQYFGAGTRLSVL.

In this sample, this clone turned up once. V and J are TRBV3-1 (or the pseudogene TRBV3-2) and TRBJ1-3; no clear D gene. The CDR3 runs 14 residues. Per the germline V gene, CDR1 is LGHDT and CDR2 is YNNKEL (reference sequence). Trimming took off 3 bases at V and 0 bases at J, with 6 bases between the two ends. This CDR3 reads CASSQTLSGNTIYF. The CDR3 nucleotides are TGTGCCAGCAGCCAGACTCTCTCTGGAAACACCATATATTTT.

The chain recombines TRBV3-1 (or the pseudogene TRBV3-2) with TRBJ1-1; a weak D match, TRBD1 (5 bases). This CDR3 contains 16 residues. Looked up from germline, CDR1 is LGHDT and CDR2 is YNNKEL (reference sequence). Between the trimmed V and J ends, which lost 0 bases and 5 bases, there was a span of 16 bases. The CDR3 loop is CASSQDQGTSRTEAFF. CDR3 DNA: TGTGCCAGCAGCCAAGATCAGGGCACCTCGAGGACTGAAGCTTTCTTT.

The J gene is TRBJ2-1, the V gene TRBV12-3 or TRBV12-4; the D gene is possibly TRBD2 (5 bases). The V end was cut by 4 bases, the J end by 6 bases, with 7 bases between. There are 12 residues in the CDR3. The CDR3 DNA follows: TGTGCCAGCAGTTACGGACTCAATGAGCAGTTCTTC. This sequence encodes CASSYGLNEQFF.

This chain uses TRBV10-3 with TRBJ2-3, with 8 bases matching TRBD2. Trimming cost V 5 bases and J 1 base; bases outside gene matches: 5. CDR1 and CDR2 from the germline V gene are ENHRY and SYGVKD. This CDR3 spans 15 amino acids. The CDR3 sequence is CAISSGSGGTDTQYF. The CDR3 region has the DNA TGTGCCATCAGTTCTGGTAGCGGGGGCACAGATACGCAGTATTTT.

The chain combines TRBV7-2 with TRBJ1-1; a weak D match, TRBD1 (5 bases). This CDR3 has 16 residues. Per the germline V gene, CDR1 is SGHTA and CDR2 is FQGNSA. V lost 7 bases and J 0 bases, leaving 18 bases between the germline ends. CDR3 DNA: TGTGCCAGCACCGGTAAAAGCGGGACGGTGAACACTGAAGCTTTCTTT. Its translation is CASTGKSGTVNTEAFF.